A single sample gave rise to the 32 T cell receptor beta chains below, sequenced in a study of shared clonotypes between healthy human individuals. Generated by immunoSEQ multiplex PCR, the TCRdb table keeps only in-frame clones and is missing some. The sample consists of 2,100,000 or so clones, approximately 94% of them appearing once. The sequenced sample consisted of naive CD4+ T cells sorted from blood. Subset here: CD45RA+ positively selected. Source of these receptors: a man aged 18 to 29 in good health.

The chain is built from TRBV4-3 and TRBJ2-7; D may be TRBD1 (5 bases). The CDR3 loop spans 16 amino acids. Germline CDR1 and CDR2: LGHNA and YSLEER. Trimming shortened V by 0 bases and J by 2 bases, and 14 bases separated the two germline ends. CDR3 residues: CASSQDLWQGTYEQYF. Here the CDR3 DNA reads TGCGCCAGCAGCCAAGATCTCTGGCAGGGTACCTACGAGCAGTACTTC.

Concerning this clone itself: Other DNA sequences in the sample encode the same CDR3. The chain is built from TRBV30 and TRBJ1-5; 8 bases align to TRBD1. The junction had 6 bases not matched to a gene; V was cut back by 4 bases and J by 7 bases. Germline CDR1 is GTSNPN and CDR2 is SVGIG (reference sequence). The CDR3 consists of 13 residues. This chain's CDR3 is CAWTGGVGQPQHF. The CDR3 nucleotides read TGTGCCTGGACAGGGGGCGTAGGACAGCCCCAGCATTTT.

The chain recombines TRBV18 with TRBJ1-2; D might be TRBD1 (5 bases). Germline CDR1 is KGHSH and CDR2 is LQKENI. The CDR3 runs 18 residues. The germline V and J ends were trimmed by 2 bases and 3 bases, with 22 bases remaining between them. The CDR3 bases are TGTGCCAGCTCACCAGACCTTAGAACAGGAGCGTTAGACTATGGCTACACCTTC. It encodes CASSPDLRTGALDYGYTF.

The chain combines TRBV7-3 with TRBJ1-2; D gene unclear. Germline assignment: CDR1 SGHTA and CDR2 FQGTGA. V was shortened by 6 bases and J by 4 bases, with 9 bases between the two germline ends. This CDR3 region has 12 residues. CDR3 sequence reads: CASSDGLYGYTF. Written as DNA, the CDR3 is TGTGCCAGCAGTGACGGACTCTATGGCTACACCTTC. The full variable domain, rest sourced from reference TRBV7-3 and TRBJ1-2, is GAGVSQTPSNKVTEKGKYVELRCDPISGHTALYWYRQSLGQGPEFLIYFQGTGAADDSGLPNDRFFAVRPEGSVSTLKIQRTERGDSAVYLCASSDGLYGYTFGSGTRLTVV.

The chain uses TRBV10-2 and TRBJ2-5; 8 nucleotides align to TRBD1. The germline CDR1 and CDR2 sequences are WSHSY and SAAADI. V lost 5 bases, J lost 2 bases, and 7 bases stayed unmatched. CDR3 length: 15 residues. CDR3 in amino acids: CASSKGQGFQETQYF. CDR3 DNA sequence: TGCGCCAGCAGTAAAGGACAGGGATTTCAAGAGACCCAGTACTTC.

The V and J genes are TRBV29-1 and TRBJ2-3, with D possibly being TRBD2 (5 bases). From germline, CDR1 is SQVTM and CDR2 ANQGSEA. There are 14 residues in the CDR3. The germline V and J ends were trimmed by 6 bases and 2 bases, with 15 bases remaining between them. For the CDR3, the DNA is TGCAGCGTGAGTCGGGGTTCTGACACAGATACGCAGTATTTT. Its protein product is CSVSRGSDTDTQYF.

Details on this clone: The identical CDR3 is also encoded by other nucleotide sequences in the sample. This chain connects TRBV9 to TRBJ2-4; 9 bases are a match to TRBD1. V lost 4 bases, J lost 6 bases, and 5 bases stayed unmatched. This CDR3 has 14 amino acids. In germline, CDR1 is SGDLS, CDR2 YYNGEE. CDR3 coding DNA: TGTGCCAGCAGCTCACGGACAGGGGTAAACATTCAGTACTTC. Protein sequence: CASSSRTGVNIQYF.

Comments on this clone: Other DNA sequences within the sample encode an identical CDR3. V and J are TRBV11-2 and TRBJ2-7; D is ambiguous. Germline CDR1 is SGHAT and CDR2 is FQNNGV. Trimming took 1 base from V and 3 from J, leaving 7 bases between them. The CDR3 has 13 residues. For the CDR3, the DNA is TGTGCCAGCAGCTTAGGCAGGCGCTACGAGCAGTACTTC. Amino acids: CASSLGRRYEQYF.

The V call is TRBV19, the J call TRBJ2-4, with TRBD2 matching over 7 bases. From germline, CDR1 is LNHDA and CDR2 SQIVND (reference sequence). The V segment lost 5 bases and the J segment 9 bases; nucleotides outside the gene matches: 7. The CDR3 runs 13 residues. CDR3 nucleotide sequence: TGTGCCAGTAGTGACCGGTCGGGGGGCATTCAGTACTTC. The encoded protein is CASSDRSGGIQYF.

For the CDR3, the DNA is TGTGCCAGCAGTTACTTCCTAGCGGGAGAGGATACGCAGTATTTT. Protein product: CASSYFLAGEDTQYF. This chain uses TRBV6-5 with TRBJ2-3; the match to TRBD2 covers 10 bases. In germline, CDR1 is MNHEY, CDR2 SVGAGI. V shed 1 base, J shed 6 bases, and the junction held 4 bases outside the gene matches. The CDR3 has 15 amino acids.

The gene calls are TRBV30 and TRBJ2-5; D is tentatively TRBD1 or TRBD2 (6 bases each). Germline loops: CDR1 GTSNPN, CDR2 SVGIG (reference sequence). V was cut by 5 bases and J by 5 bases, with 15 bases left in between. The CDR3 has 13 amino acids. The CDR3 loop is CAWSRGAKETQYF. Written as DNA, the CDR3 is TGTGCCTGGTCGAGGGGGGCGAAGGAGACCCAGTACTTC.

The genes are TRBV6-5 and TRBJ2-7, with 9 bases aligning to TRBD2. This CDR3 is 15 amino acids long. The germline V gene encodes CDR1 MNHEY and CDR2 SVGAGI. With 6 bases clipped from V and 1 base from J, the junction kept 7 bases outside the gene matches. The CDR3 here is CASRLAGSLSYEQYF. The CDR3 bases are TGTGCCAGCAGGCTAGCGGGGTCTCTGTCCTACGAGCAGTACTTC.

The chain couples TRBV18 to TRBJ1-4; no clear D gene. CDR1 and CDR2 (germline): KGHSH, LQKENI. The V gene lost 5 bases and the J gene lost 0 bases, with 10 bases spanning the gap. There are 15 residues in the CDR3. CDR3: CASSFHVATNEKLFF. The CDR3 nucleotides read TGTGCCAGCTCATTCCATGTTGCAACTAATGAAAAACTGTTTTTT.

This clone was recorded only once. V is TRBV28 and J is TRBJ2-5; D ambiguous. V lost 1 base and J lost 5, with 11 bases in between. From germline, CDR1 is MDHEN and CDR2 SYDVKM. CDR3 length: 14 residues. Here the CDR3 DNA reads TGTGCCAGCAGTTTATTAGGGTTAGGCGAGACCCAGTACTTC. Encoded protein: CASSLLGLGETQYF.

For the CDR3, the DNA is TGTGCCAGCAGCGTAGGGGAGGGGGTGAACACTGAAGCTTTCTTT. It specifies CASSVGEGVNTEAFF. The rearrangement joins TRBV9 to TRBJ1-1; possible D gene TRBD1, 6 bases. Germline values: CDR1 SGDLS, CDR2 YYNGEE. Trimming pared 0 bases from V and 0 bases from J, leaving 9 bases between. The CDR3 consists of 15 residues.

Of note for this clone: At the DNA level, this CDR3 is encoded by other sequences in the same sample as well. The chain employs TRBV28 and TRBJ2-1; 8 bases are a match to TRBD2. The germline V gene has CDR1 MDHEN and CDR2 SYDVKM. V trimming: 6 bases; J trimming: 1 base; junction bases outside the gene matches: 5. The CDR3 is made up of 15 amino acids. DNA for the CDR3: TGTGCCAGCAGCTCCGGGACTAGGTCCTACAATGAGCAGTTCTTC. It specifies CASSSGTRSYNEQFF.

This clone was recorded only once. The V and J genes are TRBV4-1 and TRBJ1-1, with TRBD1 matching 9 bases. CDR1 is MGHRA and CDR2 is YSYEKL in the germline V gene. V dropped 3 bases and J dropped 0; count of bases not matched to a gene: 2. This CDR3 region has 15 residues. Written as DNA, the CDR3 is TGCGCCAGCAGCCAGGACAGGGGTGTGAACACTGAAGCTTTCTTT. Protein: CASSQDRGVNTEAFF.

This chain links TRBV5-1 with TRBJ1-5, with unresolved D. Germline V gives CDR1 SGHRS, CDR2 YFSETQ. This CDR3 is built from 15 residues. The V end was cut by 4 bases, the J end by 0 bases, with 11 bases between. The CDR3 here is CASSPEGRSNQPQHF. For the CDR3, the DNA is TGCGCCAGCAGCCCGGAGGGTCGTAGCAATCAGCCCCAGCATTTT.

The genes are TRBV10-3 and TRBJ2-3; 8 bases map to TRBD1. V was pared by 5 bases and J by 1 base, with 5 bases of the junction left unmatched. CDR1 is ENHRY, CDR2 SYGVKD, per germline. The CDR3 has 15 residues. The CDR3 nucleotides read TGTGCCATCAGTCCTCAGGGGGCCGGCACAGATACGCAGTATTTT. This codes for CAISPQGAGTDTQYF.

J is TRBJ1-5 and V is TRBV7-9; D uncertain. Germline CDR1 SEHNR, CDR2 FQNEAQ (reference sequence). The CDR3 covers 13 residues. Trimming cost V 1 base and J 4 bases, with 5 bases left between them. CDR3 sequence reads: CASSLEYNQPQHF. The CDR3 DNA is TGTGCCAGCAGCTTAGAGTATAATCAGCCCCAGCATTTT.

The rearrangement links TRBV13 to TRBJ2-7; a weak D match, TRBD1 (6 bases). This CDR3 contains 13 residues. Germline V gene data show CDR1 as PRHDT and CDR2 as FYEKMQ (reference sequence). Trimming removed 2 bases from V and 3 bases from J, with 8 bases in between. The CDR3 is CASSLTGFYEQYF. Here the CDR3 DNA reads TGTGCCAGCAGCTTAACAGGGTTCTACGAGCAGTACTTC.

The V call is TRBV27, the J call TRBJ1-6, with 10 bases identical to TRBD1. The CDR3 is 17 residues long. V lost 6 bases, J lost 4 bases, and 9 bases stayed unmatched. CDR1 and CDR2 (germline): MNHEY, SMNVEV (reference sequence). This CDR3 is CASRTPTGGVYNSPLHF. CDR3 DNA: TGTGCCAGCAGAACCCCGACAGGGGGCGTTTATAATTCACCCCTCCACTTT.

The chain carries TRBV30 and TRBJ1-1; no reliable D call. The germline gives CDR1 GTSNPN, CDR2 SVGIG (reference sequence). This CDR3 contains 11 residues. Trimming removed 0 bases at V and 7 bases at J, with 6 bases between. CDR3 DNA sequence: TGTGCCTGGAGTGTACACGTTGAAGCTTTCTTT. Its protein product is CAWSVHVEAFF. The full variable domain, its missing parts supplied by reference TRBV30 and TRBJ1-1, is SQTIHQWPATLVQPVGSPLSLECTVEGTSNPNLYWYRQAAGRGLQLLFYSVGIGQISSEVPQNLSASRPQDRQFILSSKKLLLSDSGFYLCAWSVHVEAFFGQGTRLTVV.

The V call is TRBV10-3, the J call TRBJ2-3; D uncertain. This CDR3 contains 14 residues. Germline CDR1 and CDR2: ENHRY and SYGVKD. V gave up 3 bases and J gave up 0 bases, with 7 bases separating them. DNA for the CDR3: TGTGCCATCAGTGACGGGCCTAGCACAGATACGCAGTATTTT. It specifies CAISDGPSTDTQYF.

The V call is TRBV6-5, the J call TRBJ1-4, with a possible D match to TRBD1 (5 bases). CDR1 is MNHEY, CDR2 SVGAGI, per germline. V lost 0 bases, J lost 8 bases, and 13 bases lay in between. This CDR3 region has 15 residues. The CDR3 loop reads CASSYSSGRGEKLFF. The CDR3, as DNA: TGTGCCAGCAGTTACTCGAGTGGGAGGGGAGAAAAACTGTTTTTT.

This chain connects TRBV2 to TRBJ2-4; no reliable D call. Looked up from germline, CDR1 is SNHLY and CDR2 is FYNNEI. The V end was cut by 4 bases, the J end by 0 bases, with 16 bases between. The CDR3 sequence is 17 residues long. The CDR3 spells CASSVGRLDQAKNIQYF. The CDR3 DNA follows: TGTGCCAGCAGTGTAGGCCGACTGGACCAAGCCAAAAACATTCAGTACTTC.

This chain joins TRBV2 and TRBJ2-5; D uncertain. The CDR3 loop spans 10 amino acids. CDR1 and CDR2 (germline): SNHLY, FYNNEI. V gave up 6 bases and J gave up 7 bases, with 6 bases separating them. The CDR3 DNA reads as TGTGCCAGCAGCATCGGGACCCAGTACTTC. Its protein is CASSIGTQYF. Together with reference TRBV2 and TRBJ2-5, the CDR3 gives the full variable domain: EPEVTQTPSHQVTQMGQEVILRCVPISNHLYFYWYRQILGQKVEFLVSFYNNEISEKSEIFDDQFSVERPDGSNFTLKIRSTKLEDSAMYFCASSIGTQYFGPGTRLLVL.

This clone was recorded once. The chain joins TRBV21-1 to TRBJ1-5. TRBV21-1 is reported as a pseudogene. The CDR3 covers 15 residues. This CDR3 reads CASASSHYSNQPQHF. The CDR3 DNA reads as TGTGCCAGCGCTTCTAGTCACTATAGCAATCAGCCCCAGCATTTT.

V and J are TRBV11-3 and TRBJ2-3, with TRBD2 matching over 14 bases. With V trimmed by 1 base and J by 5 bases, 8 bases remained unmatched. The CDR3 consists of 18 residues. Per the germline V gene, CDR1 is SGHNT and CDR2 is YENEEA. The CDR3 coding sequence is TGTGCCAGCAGCTTAGGACTAGCGGGAGGGCCAAGGGAAGATACGCAGTATTTT. Residues: CASSLGLAGGPREDTQYF. Variable domain in full (rest from reference TRBV11-3 and TRBJ2-3): EAGVVQSPRYKIIEKKQPVAFWCNPISGHNTLYWYLQNLGQGPELLIRYENEEAVDDSQLPKDRFSAERLKGVDSTLKIQPAELGDSAVYLCASSLGLAGGPREDTQYFGPGTRLTVL.

This chain connects TRBV5-4 to TRBJ1-2; a possible D gene is TRBD1 (5 bases). The CDR3 loop spans 15 amino acids. CDR1 is SGHNT, CDR2 YYREEE, per germline (reference sequence). Deletions cut 0 bases from V and 4 bases from J, with 13 bases between. The DNA for the CDR3 is TGTGCCAGCAGCTTGGGGCAGGGAGAAGGCTATGGCTACACCTTC. Protein: CASSLGQGEGYGYTF.

CDR3 bases: TGTGCCAGCAGTGATGCCAGGGCGCTCTCCTACGAGCAGTACTTC. This codes for CASSDARALSYEQYF. The genes are TRBV2 and TRBJ2-7; a possible D gene is TRBD1 (5 bases). The CDR3 loop spans 15 amino acids. Germline CDR1 reads SNHLY; CDR2 reads FYNNEI. V was shortened by 3 bases and J by 0 bases, with 12 bases between the two germline ends.

The rearrangement uses TRBV5-1 and TRBJ2-7; 9 bases are shared with TRBD1. Germline CDR1 SGHRS, CDR2 YFSETQ. The CDR3 runs to 15 residues. V gave up 0 bases and J gave up 0 bases; unmatched junction bases: 1. As DNA, the CDR3 is TGCGCCAGCAGCTTGGTGACAGGGGGCTCCTACGAGCAGTACTTC. It specifies CASSLVTGGSYEQYF.